This TCR beta chain was sequenced in a study of identical twins (dated by TCRdb to the mid-2010s). Notes on the research overall: To test whether fetal clonotypes persist, this study deep-sequenced TCR alpha and beta repertoires from monozygotic twins, from unrelated adults of various ages, and from cord blood. To rule out contamination, replicate twin experiments were performed at different times with different library preparation protocols.

Including cysteine and phenylalanine, the CDR3 has 12 amino acids. The entry retains the CDR3 DNA only, 36 bases that are in frame from base 1. CDR1 and CDR2 (SGHRS, YFSETQ) derive from the germline V gene. V loses 0 bases, J loses 13 bases, and the germline ends lie 11 bases apart. Remarks on this clonotype: What antigen it recognizes has not been identified. No much larger clone is present one base from it, and per-base qualities are unavailable.

Receptors were amplified or captured by 5' RACE. For sequencing, an Illumina HiSeq 2000 was employed. Template switching introduced a universal primer binding site; the final cDNA contained a unique molecular identifier, enabling accurate counting of TCR cDNA molecules. First-strand cDNA for TCR alpha and beta chains was synthesized from specific primers in the conserved constant-segment region. To control for contamination, each cDNA library was double barcoded with a SMART-Mk sample barcode plus Illumina barcodes. TruSeq adapter sequences along with Illumina sample barcodes were introduced in two successive PCR steps. Sequencing of the TCR alpha and beta cDNA libraries was done on the Illumina HiSeq platform using custom primers. The source study handled its data this way. Raw reads were processed with MiGEC to extract unique molecular identifiers, and MiXCR was used to determine CDR3 positions. For each individual, recombination models were inferred using an EM algorithm with the repgenHMM and IGoR tools. Shared clonotype analysis was performed with the tcR package in R, normalizing sharing by the product of cloneset sizes. To study raw recombination without the effects of thymic and clonal selection, out-of-frame nonproductive sequences were analyzed. The public sequencing data were trimmed at Q25 with fastp and processed into clonotypes with MiXCR by TCRdb, which kept only in-frame beta chains. For every CDR3 protein sequence, its rows merge into one entry that carries the most common genes and DNA. These V and J calls derive from TCRdb rather than the authors' analysis. The sample records more than 1.5 million distinct CDR3 sequences, around 29% of which are singletons. 0.25% to 0.3% of the sample comes from the top ten.

General findings and caveats noted by the study authors: Zero-insertion analyses could be partly confounded by invariant T cells such as MAIT and iNKT, although diverse VJ usage argued against such confounding for most clonotypes. Abundant cord blood beta clonotypes had fewer insertions, young adult naive repertoires showed a similar but weaker trend, and memory repertoires showed no such trend. In monozygotic twins, out-of-frame TCR alpha sharing was systematically underestimated by recombination models, although the models agreed with sharing between unrelated individuals. Because the same donors could not be followed over many years, conclusions were based on cross-sectional statistical analysis. Compared with coincidental sharing between unrelated individuals, out-of-frame TCR alpha sequences shared between twins showed an excess of sequences with low generation probability. In beta out-of-frame sequences, excess twin sharing was weaker, because having fewer shared sequences lowered the signal-to-noise ratio.

Every donor was a healthy Caucasian. The rearrangement combines TRBV5-1 with TRBJ2-4, with the D call perhaps TRBD1 or TRBD2, as 5 bases match in each case. This clonotype was sampled from a newborn girl in good health. The sample consisted of cord blood. The DNA is TGCGCCAGCAGCTTGGCTGAGGGGCGGCAGTACTTC. Its protein reads: CASSLAEGRQYF.